This T cell receptor (beta chain) emerged from a study of T cell repertoires in cytomegalovirus infection. The study, taken as a whole, reports: Identification of carriers of CMV plus the relevant HLA was performed using cumulative public TCR beta family frequency.

TCRdb processed the reads anew with MiXCR; each CDR3 protein has one entry. The sample shows about 460,000 distinct CDR3 sequences, around 10% of them seen only once. There are a few counts of this clonotype. What it binds is unknown. The CDR3 spans 14 residues. V was clipped by 5 bases and J by 7 bases; unmatched bases: 6. Germline values: CDR1 SGHVS, CDR2 FQNEAQ. The source is a human donor in good health (CMV status not recorded). Some clones in this sample may be carry-over from other donors' samples. V and J are TRBV7-8 and TRBJ1-4; 8 nucleotides match TRBD1. Input material: PBMCs. This chain's CDR3 is CASSGQGAGEKLFF. The CDR3 DNA reads TGTGCCAGCAGCGGTCAGGGGGCGGGTGAAAAACTGTTTTTT.